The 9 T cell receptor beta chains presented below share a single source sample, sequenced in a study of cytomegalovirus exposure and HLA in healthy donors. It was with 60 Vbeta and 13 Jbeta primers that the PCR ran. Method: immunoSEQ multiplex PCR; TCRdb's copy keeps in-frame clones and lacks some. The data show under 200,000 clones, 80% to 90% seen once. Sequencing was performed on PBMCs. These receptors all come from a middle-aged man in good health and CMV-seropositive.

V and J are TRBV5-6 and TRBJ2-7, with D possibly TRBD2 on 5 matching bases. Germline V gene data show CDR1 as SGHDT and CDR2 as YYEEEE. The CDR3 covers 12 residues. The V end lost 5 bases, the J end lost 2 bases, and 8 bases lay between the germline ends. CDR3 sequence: CASSSGAYEQYF. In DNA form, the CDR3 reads TGTGCCAGCAGTTCCGGGGCCTACGAGCAGTACTTC.

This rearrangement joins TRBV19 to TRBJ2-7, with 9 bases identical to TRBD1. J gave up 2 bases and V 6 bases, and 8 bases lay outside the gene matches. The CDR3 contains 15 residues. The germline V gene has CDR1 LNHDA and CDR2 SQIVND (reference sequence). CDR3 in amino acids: CASSVGQGRTYEQYF. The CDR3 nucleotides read TGTGCCAGTAGCGTCGGACAGGGGCGAACCTACGAGCAGTACTTC.

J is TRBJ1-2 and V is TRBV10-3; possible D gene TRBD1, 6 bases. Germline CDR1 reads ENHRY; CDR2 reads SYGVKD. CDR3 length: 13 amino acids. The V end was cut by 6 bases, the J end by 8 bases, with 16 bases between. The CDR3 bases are TGTGCCATCAGGGACAGCCCTCTTGGGGGCTACACCTTC. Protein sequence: CAIRDSPLGGYTF.

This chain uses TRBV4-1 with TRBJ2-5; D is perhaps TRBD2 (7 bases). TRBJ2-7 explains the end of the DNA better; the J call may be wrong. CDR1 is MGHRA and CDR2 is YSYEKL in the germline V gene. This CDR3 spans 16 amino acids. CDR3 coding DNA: TGCGCCAGCAGCCAAGATAGGGCGGGGGCCAATTACGAGCAGTACTTC. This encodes CASSQDRAGANYEQYF.

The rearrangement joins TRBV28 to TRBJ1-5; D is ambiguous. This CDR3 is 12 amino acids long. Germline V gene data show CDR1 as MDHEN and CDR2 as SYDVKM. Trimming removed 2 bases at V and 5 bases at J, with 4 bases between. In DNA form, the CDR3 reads TGTGCCAGCAGTTTAGAGGATCAGCCCCAGCATTTT. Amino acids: CASSLEDQPQHF.

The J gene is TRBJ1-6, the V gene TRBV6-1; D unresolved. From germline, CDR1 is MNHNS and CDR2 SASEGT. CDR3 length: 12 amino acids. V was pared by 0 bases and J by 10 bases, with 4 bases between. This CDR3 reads CASSEARSPLHF. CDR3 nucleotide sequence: TGTGCCAGCAGTGAAGCGAGGTCACCCCTCCACTTT.

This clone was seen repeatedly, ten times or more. CDR3 sequence reads: CASSEGVYGGNSGTQYF. CDR3 sequence (DNA): TGTGCCAGCAGTGAAGGAGTTTACGGGGGAAATTCGGGGACCCAGTACTTC. This chain uses TRBV6-1 with TRBJ2-5; D is perhaps TRBD2 (6 bases). The CDR3 is made up of 17 amino acids. Trimming cost V 1 base and J 7 bases, with 22 bases left between them. CDR1 and CDR2 from the germline V gene are MNHNS and SASEGT.

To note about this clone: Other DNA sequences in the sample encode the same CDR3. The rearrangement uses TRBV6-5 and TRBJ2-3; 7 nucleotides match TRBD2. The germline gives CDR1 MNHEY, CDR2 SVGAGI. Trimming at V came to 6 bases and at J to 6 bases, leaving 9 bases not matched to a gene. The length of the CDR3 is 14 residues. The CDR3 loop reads CASRRGGEGDTQYF. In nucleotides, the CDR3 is TGTGCCAGCAGACGTGGGGGGGAGGGTGATACGCAGTATTTT.

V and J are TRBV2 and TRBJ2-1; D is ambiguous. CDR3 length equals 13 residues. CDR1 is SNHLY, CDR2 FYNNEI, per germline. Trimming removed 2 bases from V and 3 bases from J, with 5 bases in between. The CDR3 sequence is CASSENNYNEQFF. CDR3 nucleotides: TGTGCCAGCAGTGAAAACAACTACAATGAGCAGTTCTTC.